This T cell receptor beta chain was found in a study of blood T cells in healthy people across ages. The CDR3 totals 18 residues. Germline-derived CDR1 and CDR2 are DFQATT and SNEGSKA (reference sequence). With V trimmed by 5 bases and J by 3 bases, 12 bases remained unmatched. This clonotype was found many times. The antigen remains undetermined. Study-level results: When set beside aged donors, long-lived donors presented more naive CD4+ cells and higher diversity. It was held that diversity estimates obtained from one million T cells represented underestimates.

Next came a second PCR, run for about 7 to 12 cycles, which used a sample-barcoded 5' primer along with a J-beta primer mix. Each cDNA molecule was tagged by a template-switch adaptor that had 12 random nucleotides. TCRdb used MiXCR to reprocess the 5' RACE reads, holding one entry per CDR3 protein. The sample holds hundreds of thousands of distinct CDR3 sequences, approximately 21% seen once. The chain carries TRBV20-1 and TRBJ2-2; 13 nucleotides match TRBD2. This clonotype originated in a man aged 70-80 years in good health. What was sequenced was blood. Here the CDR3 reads CSAPITSGRALDTGELFF. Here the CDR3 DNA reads TGCAGTGCTCCCATAACTAGCGGGAGGGCCCTTGACACCGGGGAGCTGTTTTTT.